This T cell receptor beta chain is drawn from a study of T cells in lung cancer brain metastases. Study information: A median roughly 340 days separated primary and brain metastasis sampling. Overall study results and limits: Compared with paired primaries, brain metastases showed fewer unique productive clones (around 1,400 versus 4,600).

Paired samples had equal genomic DNA input, ranging roughly 2 to 5 ug. The data were produced by immunoSEQ multiplex PCR, yet TCRdb's version contains in-frame clones alone and is incomplete. This table has a few thousand clones, more than 70% appearing once. As regards this clone: What it binds is not known.

V dropped 4 bases and J dropped 4 bases, with 16 bases sitting between them. The CDR3 consists of 16 residues. The V gene is TRBV23-1, the J gene TRBJ2-2, with D perhaps TRBD1 (6 bases). TRBV23-1 is classed as an ORF, of uncertain function. Sequences were obtained from tumor tissue from the primary lung tumor. The receptor was derived from a woman between 45 and 60 years old with non-small cell lung cancer. CDR3 in amino acids: CASSLPDRRPTGELFF. The CDR3 bases are TGCGCCAGCAGTCTCCCGGACAGAAGACCCACCGGGGAGCTGTTTTTT.